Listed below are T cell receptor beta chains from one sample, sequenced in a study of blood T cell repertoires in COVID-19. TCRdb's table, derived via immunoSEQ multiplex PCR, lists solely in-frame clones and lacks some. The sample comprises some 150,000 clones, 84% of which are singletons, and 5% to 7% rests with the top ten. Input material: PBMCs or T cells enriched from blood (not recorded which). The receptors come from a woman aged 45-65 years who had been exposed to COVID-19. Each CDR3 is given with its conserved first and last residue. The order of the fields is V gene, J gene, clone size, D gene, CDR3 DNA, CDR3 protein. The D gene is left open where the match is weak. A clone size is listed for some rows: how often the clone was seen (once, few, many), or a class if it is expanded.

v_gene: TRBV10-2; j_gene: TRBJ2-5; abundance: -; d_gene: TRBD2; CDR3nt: TGCGCCAGCAGTGAGTATGAAGCGGGAGAGGAGACCCAGTACTTC; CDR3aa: CASSEYEAGEETQYF
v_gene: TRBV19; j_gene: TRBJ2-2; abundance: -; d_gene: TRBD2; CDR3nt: TGTGCCAGTAGTCCAGTACTAGCGGGAGGTGGAAACACCGGGGAGCTGTTTTTT; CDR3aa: CASSPVLAGGGNTGELFF
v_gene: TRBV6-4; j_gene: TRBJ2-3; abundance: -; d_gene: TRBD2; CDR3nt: TGTGCCAGCAGTGACTCGGGAGGGGGCACAGATACGCAGTATTTT; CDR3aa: CASSDSGGGTDTQYF
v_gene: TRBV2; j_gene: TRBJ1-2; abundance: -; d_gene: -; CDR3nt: TGTGCCAGCGGTGGACCGGGAGAGGTCTATGGCTACACCTTC; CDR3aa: CASGGPGEVYGYTF
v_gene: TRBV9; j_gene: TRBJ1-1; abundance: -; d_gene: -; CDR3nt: TGTGCCAGCAGCGTAGGGACGGGGGGCAACACTGAAGCTTTCTTT; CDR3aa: CASSVGTGGNTEAFF
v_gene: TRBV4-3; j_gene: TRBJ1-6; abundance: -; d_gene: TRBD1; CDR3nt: TGCGCCAGCAGCCAAAGAATAGGGACAGGGGAGTCCTCCTATAATTCACCCCTCCACTTT; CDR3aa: CASSQRIGTGESSYNSPLHF
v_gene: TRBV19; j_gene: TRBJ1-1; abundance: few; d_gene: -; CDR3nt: TGTGCCAGTAATGGGGCTTACGGCACTGAAGCTTTCTTT; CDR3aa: CASNGAYGTEAFF
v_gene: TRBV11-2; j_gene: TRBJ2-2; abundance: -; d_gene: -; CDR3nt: TGTGCCAGCAGCTTATCACTAATAACCGGGGAGCTGTTTTTT; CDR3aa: CASSLSLITGELFF
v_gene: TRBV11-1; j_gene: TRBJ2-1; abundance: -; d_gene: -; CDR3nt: TGTGCCAGCAGCTCCCGACAGGGACTTAGGAATGAGCAGTTCTTC; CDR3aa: CASSSRQGLRNEQFF
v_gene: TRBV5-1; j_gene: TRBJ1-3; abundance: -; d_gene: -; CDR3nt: TGCGCCAGCAGCTTGGGAGGGGGCTCTGGAAACACCATATATTTT; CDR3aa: CASSLGGGSGNTIYF
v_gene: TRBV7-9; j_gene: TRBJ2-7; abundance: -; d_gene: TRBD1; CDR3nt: TGTGCCAGCAGCTTAGGGGACAGGGTCGAGCAGTACTTC; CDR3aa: CASSLGDRVEQYF
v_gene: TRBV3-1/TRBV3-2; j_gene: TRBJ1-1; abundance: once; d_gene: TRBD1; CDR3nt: TGTGCCAGCAGCCAAACAGGGGGCACCACTGAAGCTTTCTTT; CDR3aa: CASSQTGGTTEAFF
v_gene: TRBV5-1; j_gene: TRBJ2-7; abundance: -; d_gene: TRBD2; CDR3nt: TGCGCCAGCAGCTTGATAGGTAGCGGGTACGAGCAGTACTTC; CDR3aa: CASSLIGSGYEQYF
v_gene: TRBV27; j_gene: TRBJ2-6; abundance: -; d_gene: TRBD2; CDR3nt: TGTGCCAGCACCAAGACTAGCGCCTCGTACTCTGGGGCCAACGTCCTGACTTTC; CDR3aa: CASTKTSASYSGANVLTF
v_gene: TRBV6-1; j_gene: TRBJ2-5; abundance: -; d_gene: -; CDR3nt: TGTGCCAGCAGTGAAGCGGTCAGGGGACAGACCCAGTACTTC; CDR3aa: CASSEAVRGQTQYF